The sequence of this TCR beta chain was determined in a study of identifying expanded T cells in peripheral blood (dated by TCRdb to between 2018 and 2020). As for the study more broadly: Technical replicates were generated by sequencing separate aliquots of the same genomic DNA pool, with four replicates compared pairwise. Broader findings and caveats from the paper: For all healthy donors, the variance in clone template counts between two-week samples rose significantly as total template count increased. The authors expected that biological variance in healthy repertoires might rise further over much longer intervals, such as months to years. Across all healthy-donor time intervals, the beta-binomial model significantly cut both the number of clones called differentially abundant and the false-positive rate. The binomial model flagged 0.9 to 1.5 differentially abundant clones between technical replicates but around 15 over about 2 weeks and roughly 19 over roughly 4 weeks.

The immunoSEQ Assay, which uses bias-controlled multiplex PCR amplification of genomic DNA, was used to profile TCRbeta CDR3 regions. The authors' analysis ran thus. The absolute abundance of each unique TCRbeta CDR3 region was quantified after sequences were collapsed and filtered. Two models were used to test differential abundance: a binomial model (Fisher-equivalent) and a beta-binomial model that adds time-dependent variance fitted from healthy donors. Clones with fewer than 5 combined templates were removed, and a clone was called differentially abundant if the clone's Benjamini-Hochberg FDR was below 0.01. The form v = (b*log(k)+a)^2 was used to model beta-binomial variance as a function of total template count across the two samples. The table comes from immuneACCESS by way of TCRdb, which keeps in-frame sequences with V and J called. Part of the clones is missing from these tables; in studies checked, under half for an unresolved V gene and the rest for unknown reasons. The V and J calls and clone size come from that table; D and trimming were worked out from the DNA. This sample is represented by around 81,000 clones; about 85% of them were singletons. 3.5% to 5% of the sample is held by the ten biggest clonotypes.

Looking up the germline V gene yields CDR1 LGHNT and CDR2 FRNRAP. From the cysteine through the phenylalanine, the CDR3 covers 11 amino acids. Just the 33-base CDR3 DNA is kept, in frame starting at base 1. The trim is 7 bases for V and 7 bases for J, with a gap of 10 bases between the germline ends. In the case of this clone: Which antigen it targets is not known. Per-nucleotide qualities are absent, and no much larger clonotype sits a single base away.

During the collection period, no immune events, such as infections, were documented for the healthy donors. Healthy-donor blood repertoires served as a training cohort to calibrate time-dependent variance in a beta-binomial model of T-cell clone differential abundance. There were 10 healthy donors in the training cohort, of whom 3 were female and 7 were male. Donor ages ranged from 29 to 64 years, with an average of approximately 43 years. Whole blood, obtained from a commercial supplier, was collected from each healthy donor at three time points spaced roughly 2 weeks apart. For immunosequencing, genomic DNA was extracted from whole blood that had not been sorted.

Source material: blood. The V and J genes are TRBV12-5 and TRBJ1-1; no D gene call is confident. The source is a person aged 18-70 years in good health. In nucleotide form, the sequence is TGTGCTAGTGCTCCTGCGGTTGAAGCTTTCTTT. It encodes CASAPAVEAFF.